This TCR beta chain was recovered during a study of shared clonotypes between healthy human individuals. Germline loops: CDR1 PRHDT, CDR2 FYEKMQ (reference sequence). The V and J ends lost 6 bases and 9 bases respectively, with 12 bases between them. This CDR3 region has 13 residues. Deep-level assay runs were performed. TCRdb's copy holds only in-frame clones and misses some; the assay was immunoSEQ multiplex PCR. The sample consists of fewer than 3 million clones, 80% to 95% of them appearing once. This rearrangement joins TRBV13 to TRBJ1-6; D gene ambiguous. The origin of this receptor is a man between 18 and 29 years old in good health. Some clones in this sample may be carry-over from other donors' samples. The sample taken for sequencing was naive CD4+ T cells from PBMCs. Subset given: CD45RA+ positively selected. The CDR3 region has the DNA TGTGCCAGCAGGGCTAGAGACGGTTCACCCCTCCACTTT. Its protein product is CASRARDGSPLHF.